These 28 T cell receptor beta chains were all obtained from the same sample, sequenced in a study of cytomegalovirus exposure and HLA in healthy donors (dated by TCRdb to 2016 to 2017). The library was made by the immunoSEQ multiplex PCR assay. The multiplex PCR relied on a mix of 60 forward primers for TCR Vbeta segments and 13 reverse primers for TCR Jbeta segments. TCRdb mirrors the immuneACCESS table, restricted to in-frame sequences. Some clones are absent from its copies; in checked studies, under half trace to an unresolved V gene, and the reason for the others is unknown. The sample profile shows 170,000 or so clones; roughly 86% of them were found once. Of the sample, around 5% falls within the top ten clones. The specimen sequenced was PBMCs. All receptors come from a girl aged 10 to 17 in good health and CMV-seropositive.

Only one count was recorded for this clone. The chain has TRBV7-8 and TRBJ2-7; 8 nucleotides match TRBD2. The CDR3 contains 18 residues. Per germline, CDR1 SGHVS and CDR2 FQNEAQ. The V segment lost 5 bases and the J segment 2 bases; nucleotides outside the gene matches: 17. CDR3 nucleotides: TGTGCCAGCAGCCCGCCGCGACTAGCGACGTTTAGCCCCTACGAGCAGTACTTC. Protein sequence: CASSPPRLATFSPYEQYF.

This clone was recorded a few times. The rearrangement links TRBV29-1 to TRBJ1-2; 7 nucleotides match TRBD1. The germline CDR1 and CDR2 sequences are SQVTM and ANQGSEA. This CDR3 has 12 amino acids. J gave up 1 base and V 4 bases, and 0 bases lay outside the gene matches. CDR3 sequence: CSVGDSNYGYTF. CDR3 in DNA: TGCAGCGTTGGGGACAGTAACTATGGCTACACCTTC.

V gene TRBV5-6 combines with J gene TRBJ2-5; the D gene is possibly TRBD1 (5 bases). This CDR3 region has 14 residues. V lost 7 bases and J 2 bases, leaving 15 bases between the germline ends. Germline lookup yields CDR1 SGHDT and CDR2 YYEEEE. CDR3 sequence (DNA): TGTGCCAGCGGCGTTGGGGCTCCGCAAGAGACCCAGTACTTC. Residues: CASGVGAPQETQYF. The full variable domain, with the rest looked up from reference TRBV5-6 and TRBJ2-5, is DAGVTQSPTHLIKTRGQQVTLRCSPKSGHDTVSWYQQALGQGPQFIFQYYEEEERQRGNFPDRFSGHQFPNYSSELNVNALLLGDSALYLCASGVGAPQETQYFGPGTRLLVL.

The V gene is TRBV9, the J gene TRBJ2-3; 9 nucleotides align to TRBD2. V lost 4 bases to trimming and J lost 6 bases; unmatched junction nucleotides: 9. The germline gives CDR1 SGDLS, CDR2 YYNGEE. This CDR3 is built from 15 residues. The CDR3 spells CASSTRGGAWDTQYF. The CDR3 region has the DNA TGTGCCAGCAGCACTCGCGGGGGGGCGTGGGATACGCAGTATTTT.

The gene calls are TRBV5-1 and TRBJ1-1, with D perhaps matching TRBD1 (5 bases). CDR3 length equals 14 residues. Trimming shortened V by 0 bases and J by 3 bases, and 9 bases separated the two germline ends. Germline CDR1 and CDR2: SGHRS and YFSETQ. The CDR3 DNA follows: TGCGCCAGCAGCTTGGGCTGGGGGGACACTGAAGCTTTCTTT. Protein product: CASSLGWGDTEAFF.

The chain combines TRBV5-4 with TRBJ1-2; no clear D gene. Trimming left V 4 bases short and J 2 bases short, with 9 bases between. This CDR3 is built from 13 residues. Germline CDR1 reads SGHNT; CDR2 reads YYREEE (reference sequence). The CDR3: CASSLDGNYGYTF. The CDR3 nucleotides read TGTGCCAGCAGCCTGGACGGGAACTATGGCTACACCTTC.

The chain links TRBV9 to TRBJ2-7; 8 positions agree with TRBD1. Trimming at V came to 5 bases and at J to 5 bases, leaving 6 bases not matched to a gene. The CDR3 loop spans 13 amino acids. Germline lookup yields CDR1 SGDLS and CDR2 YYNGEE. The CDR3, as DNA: TGTGCCAGCAGAGGACAGGGATCCAACGAGCAGTACTTC. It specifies CASRGQGSNEQYF. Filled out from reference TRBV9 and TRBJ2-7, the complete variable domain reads DSGVTQTPKHLITATGQRVTLRCSPRSGDLSVYWYQQSLDQGLQFLIQYYNGEERAKGNILERFSAQQFPDLHSELNLSSLELGDSALYFCASRGQGSNEQYFGPGTRLTVT.

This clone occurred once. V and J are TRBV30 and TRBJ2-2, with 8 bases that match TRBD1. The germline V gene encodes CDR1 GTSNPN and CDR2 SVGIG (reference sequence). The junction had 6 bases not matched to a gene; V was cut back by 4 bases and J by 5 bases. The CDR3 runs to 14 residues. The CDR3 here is CAWNADRVTGELFF. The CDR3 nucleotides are TGTGCCTGGAATGCGGACAGGGTGACCGGGGAGCTGTTTTTT. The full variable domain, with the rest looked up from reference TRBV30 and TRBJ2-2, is SQTIHQWPATLVQPVGSPLSLECTVEGTSNPNLYWYRQAAGRGLQLLFYSVGIGQISSEVPQNLSASRPQDRQFILSSKKLLLSDSGFYLCAWNADRVTGELFFGEGSRLTVL.

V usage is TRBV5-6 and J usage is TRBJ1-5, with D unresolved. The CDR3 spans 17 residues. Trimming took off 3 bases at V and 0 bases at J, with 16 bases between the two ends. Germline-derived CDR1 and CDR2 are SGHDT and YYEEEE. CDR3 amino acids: CASSWSGQPYSNQPQHF. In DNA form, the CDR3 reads TGTGCCAGCAGCTGGAGCGGGCAGCCGTATAGCAATCAGCCCCAGCATTTT.

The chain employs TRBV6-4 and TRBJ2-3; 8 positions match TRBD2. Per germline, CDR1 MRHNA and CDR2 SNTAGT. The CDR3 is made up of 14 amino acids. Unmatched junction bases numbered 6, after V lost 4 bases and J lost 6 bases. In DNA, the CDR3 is TGTGCCAGCAGTGCCGGACTAGCCACGGATACGCAGTATTTT. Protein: CASSAGLATDTQYF.

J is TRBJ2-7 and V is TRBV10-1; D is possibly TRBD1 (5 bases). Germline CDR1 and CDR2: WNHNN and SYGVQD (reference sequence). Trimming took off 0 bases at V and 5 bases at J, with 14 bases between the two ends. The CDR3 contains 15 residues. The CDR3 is CASSESGADRDEQYF. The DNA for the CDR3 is TGCGCCAGCAGTGAGTCAGGGGCCGATCGGGACGAGCAGTACTTC.

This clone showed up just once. CDR3 residues: CASSLNGVTNVLTF. CDR3 DNA: TGTGCCAGCAGCTTAAATGGAGTAACCAACGTCCTGACTTTC. This rearrangement joins TRBV7-3 to TRBJ2-6; D ambiguous. Germline CDR1 reads SGHTA; CDR2 reads FQGTGA. The CDR3 sequence is 14 residues long. V gave up 1 base and J gave up 8 bases, with 9 bases separating them.

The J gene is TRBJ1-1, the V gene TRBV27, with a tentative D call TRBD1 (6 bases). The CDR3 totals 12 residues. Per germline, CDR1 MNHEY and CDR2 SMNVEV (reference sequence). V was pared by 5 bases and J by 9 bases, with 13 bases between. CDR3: CASSPGQRQAFF. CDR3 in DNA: TGTGCCAGCAGTCCAGGACAGAGGCAAGCTTTCTTT.

As DNA, the CDR3 is TGTGCCAGCAGTGCCAAAGACAGGGGGGCTGAAGCTTTCTTT. Translating it yields CASSAKDRGAEAFF. The J gene is TRBJ1-1, the V gene TRBV2, with 9 bases identical to TRBD1. Germline lookup yields CDR1 SNHLY and CDR2 FYNNEI. The trim removed 4 bases at V and 6 bases at J, leaving 6 bases unmatched. CDR3 length equals 14 residues.

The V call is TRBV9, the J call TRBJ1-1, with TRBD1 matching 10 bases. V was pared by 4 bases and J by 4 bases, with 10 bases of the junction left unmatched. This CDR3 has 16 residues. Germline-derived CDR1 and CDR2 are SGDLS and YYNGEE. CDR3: CASSPRTGGSVTEAFF. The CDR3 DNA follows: TGTGCCAGCAGCCCGCGGACAGGGGGAAGCGTCACTGAAGCTTTCTTT.

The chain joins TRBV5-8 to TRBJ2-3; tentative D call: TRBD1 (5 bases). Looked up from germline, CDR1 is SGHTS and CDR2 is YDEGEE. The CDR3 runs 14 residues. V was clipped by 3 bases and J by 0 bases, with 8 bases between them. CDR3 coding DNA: TGTGCCAGCAGCTGGACAAGTAGCACAGATACGCAGTATTTT. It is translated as CASSWTSSTDTQYF.

The CDR3 region is CASSQLSLGYTF. The CDR3 DNA is TGTGCCAGCAGCCAACTGTCCTTGGGCTACACCTTC. This chain joins TRBV7-8 and TRBJ1-2; D is unresolved. Germline CDR1 is SGHVS and CDR2 is FQNEAQ. Trimming cost V 5 bases and J 8 bases, with 12 bases left between them. The CDR3 extends over 12 amino acids.

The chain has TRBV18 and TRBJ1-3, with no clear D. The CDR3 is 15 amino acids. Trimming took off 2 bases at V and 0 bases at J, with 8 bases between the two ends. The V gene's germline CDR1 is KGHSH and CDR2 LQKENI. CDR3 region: CASSPKILSGNTIYF. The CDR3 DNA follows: TGTGCCAGCTCACCAAAAATCCTCTCTGGAAACACCATATATTTT.

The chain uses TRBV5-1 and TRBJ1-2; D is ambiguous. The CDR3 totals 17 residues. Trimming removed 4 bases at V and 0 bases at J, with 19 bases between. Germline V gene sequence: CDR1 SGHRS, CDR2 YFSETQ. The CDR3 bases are TGCGCCAGCAGCCGGGGTTCAGTTGGTTCTGCTAACTATGGCTACACCTTC. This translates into CASSRGSVGSANYGYTF.

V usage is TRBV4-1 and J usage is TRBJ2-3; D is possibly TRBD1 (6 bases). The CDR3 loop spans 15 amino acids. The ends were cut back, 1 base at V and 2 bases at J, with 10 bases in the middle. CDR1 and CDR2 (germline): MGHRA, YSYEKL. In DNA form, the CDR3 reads TGCGCCAGCAGCCAAGGGACAGTTACCACAGATACGCAGTATTTT. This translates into CASSQGTVTTDTQYF.

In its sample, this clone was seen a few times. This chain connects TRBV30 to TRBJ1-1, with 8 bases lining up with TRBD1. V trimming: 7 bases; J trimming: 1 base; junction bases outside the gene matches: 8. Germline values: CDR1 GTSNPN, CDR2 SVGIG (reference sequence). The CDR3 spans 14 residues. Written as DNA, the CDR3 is TGTGCCTCCCCCGCCAGGGGGCGGAACACTGAAGCTTTCTTT. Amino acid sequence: CASPARGRNTEAFF.

The CDR3 bases are TGTGCAAGTCGCCCCACAGGGGATGGCTACACCTTC. Translating gives CASRPTGDGYTF. J is TRBJ1-2 and V is TRBV12-2; the table assigns TRBD1, which was not confirmed against the DNA. TRBV12-2 is termed a pseudogene. The CDR3 is 12 amino acids.

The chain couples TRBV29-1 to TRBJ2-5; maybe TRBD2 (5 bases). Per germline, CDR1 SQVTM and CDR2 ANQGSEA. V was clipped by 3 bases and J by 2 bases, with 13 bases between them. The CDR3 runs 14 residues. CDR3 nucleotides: TGCAGCGTTGAGAGGGCAGGCGGGCAAGAGACCCAGTACTTC. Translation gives CSVERAGGQETQYF.

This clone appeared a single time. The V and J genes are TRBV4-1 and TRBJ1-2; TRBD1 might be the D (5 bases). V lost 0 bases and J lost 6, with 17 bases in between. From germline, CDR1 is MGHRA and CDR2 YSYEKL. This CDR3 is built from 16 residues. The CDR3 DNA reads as TGCGCCAGCAGCCAAGATTGGCGGATCAGGGTTGATGGCTACACCTTC. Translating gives CASSQDWRIRVDGYTF.

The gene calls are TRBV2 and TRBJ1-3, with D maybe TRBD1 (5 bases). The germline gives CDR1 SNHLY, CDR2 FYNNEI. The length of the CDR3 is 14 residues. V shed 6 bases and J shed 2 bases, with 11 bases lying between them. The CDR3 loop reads CASRMTGAGNTIYF. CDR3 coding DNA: TGTGCCAGCAGGATGACGGGGGCTGGAAACACCATATATTTT.

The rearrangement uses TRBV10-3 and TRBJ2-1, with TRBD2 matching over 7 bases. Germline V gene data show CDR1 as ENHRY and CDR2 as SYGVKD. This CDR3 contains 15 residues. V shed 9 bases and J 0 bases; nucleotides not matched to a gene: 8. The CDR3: CAIAGTGTSYNEQFF. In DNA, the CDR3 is TGTGCCATAGCGGGGACGGGGACCTCCTACAATGAGCAGTTCTTC.

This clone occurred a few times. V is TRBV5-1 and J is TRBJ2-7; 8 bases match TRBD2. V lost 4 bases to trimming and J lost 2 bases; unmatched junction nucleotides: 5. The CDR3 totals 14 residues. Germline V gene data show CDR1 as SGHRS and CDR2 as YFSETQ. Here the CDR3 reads CASSGGGTAYEQYF. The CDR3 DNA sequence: TGCGCCAGCAGCGGCGGGGGGACCGCCTACGAGCAGTACTTC.

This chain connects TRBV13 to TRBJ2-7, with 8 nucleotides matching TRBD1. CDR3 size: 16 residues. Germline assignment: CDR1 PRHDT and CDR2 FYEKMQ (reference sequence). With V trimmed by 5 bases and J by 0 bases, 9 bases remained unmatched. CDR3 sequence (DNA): TGTGCCAGCAGCCGCCTGGACAGGGACAGCTCCTACGAGCAGTACTTC. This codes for CASSRLDRDSSYEQYF.